This is a list of T cell receptor beta chains from one sample in a study of T cells after yellow fever vaccination. TCRdb independently ran MiXCR on the 5' RACE reads; one entry per CDR3 protein. Seen here are under 150,000 distinct CDR3 sequences, approximately 14% observed once, and the top ten hold roughly two fifths. The specimen comprised CD8+ T cells sorted from PBMCs, sampled 5 days after the yellow fever booster vaccination. These receptors originate from a man between 18 and 35 years old who received the YFV17D yellow fever vaccine. The CDR3 runs from the conserved cysteine through the conserved F or W. Each record gives: V gene, D gene, J gene, clone size, CDR3 DNA, CDR3 protein. The D gene is left open where the match is weak. The size of a clone is reported for some rows only, either as once, few or many, or as a class for expanded clones.

TRBV5-6	.	TRBJ1-5	few	TGTGCCAGCACCCAGTGGGGATGGCGGCAGGGCAATCAGCCCCAGCATTTT	CASTQWGWRQGNQPQHF
TRBV4-1	TRBD1	TRBJ1-1	.	TGCGCCAGCAGCCAAGAGAGGAAAGGGGGCAACACTGAAGCTTTCTTT	CASSQERKGGNTEAFF
TRBV12-2	.	TRBJ2-4	.	TGTGCAAGTCGCTTAGCGGGACACCAAAACATTCAGTACTTC	CASRLAGHQNIQYF
TRBV4-1	.	TRBJ2-7	few	TGCGCCAGCAGCCAAGATGGTTGGTACGAGCAGTACTTC	CASSQDGWYEQYF
TRBV19	.	TRBJ2-5	.	TGTGCCAGTAGTATCGAATACGGGGGGCCCCGGAAGACCCAGTACTTC	CASSIEYGGPRKTQYF
TRBV6-6	TRBD1	TRBJ1-2	.	TGTGCCAGCAGTTTGAGTCGGACAGGGGGGGAAGGCTACACCTTC	CASSLSRTGGEGYTF
TRBV27	.	TRBJ2-1	few	TGTGCCAGCAGTTGGGGACCCTACAATGAGCAGTTCTTC	CASSWGPYNEQFF
TRBV6-6	TRBD1	TRBJ1-1	.	TGTGCCAGCAGGATCGGGACAGGAAACACTGAAGCTTTCTTT	CASRIGTGNTEAFF
TRBV6-2/TRBV6-3	.	TRBJ2-7	few	TGTGCCAGCCATAGGACGTCCTACGAGCAGTACTTC	CASHRTSYEQYF
TRBV4-2	TRBD1	TRBJ2-1	few	TGTGCCAGCAGCCTATACGGGACAGACAATGAGCAGTTCTTC	CASSLYGTDNEQFF
TRBV5-5	.	TRBJ2-1	few	TGTGCCAGCAGCTTGGCAGACAATGAGCAGTTCTTC	CASSLADNEQFF
TRBV4-2	TRBD1	TRBJ1-1	few	TGTGCCAGCAGCCCCAACGCCGGTCAGGGGGCAGGGGCTGAAGCTTTCTTT	CASSPNAGQGAGAEAFF
TRBV4-1	TRBD2	TRBJ2-5	few	TGCGCCAGCAGCCAAGATGGTGGCGGGGGGGCCAGAGAGACCCAGTACTTC	CASSQDGGGGARETQYF
TRBV7-3	.	TRBJ1-1	.	TGTGCCAGCAGCTTAATGGGCCGCGGGAACACTGAAGCTTTCTTT	CASSLMGRGNTEAFF
TRBV9	.	TRBJ1-5	.	TGTGCCAGCAGCCCCGGGGGGCCCAATCAGCCCCAGCATTTT	CASSPGGPNQPQHF
TRBV7-9	TRBD2	TRBJ2-1	few	TGTGCCAGCAGCTTAATTGTTCCGACTAGCGGGGGCCTCAATGAGCAGTTCTTC	CASSLIVPTSGGLNEQFF
TRBV2	.	TRBJ2-5	once	TGTGCCAGCATCCTGGAGGGCACAGCGGGTTTAATGACCCAGTACTTC	CASILEGTAGLMTQYF
TRBV6-5	TRBD1	TRBJ1-5	.	TGTGCCAGCAGTTACGGGACAGGGCCCAATCAGCCCCAGCATTTT	CASSYGTGPNQPQHF
TRBV7-3	TRBD1	TRBJ1-1	.	TGTGCCAGCAGCCAAACCGCCGGGACAGGGGTGGTAAACACTGAAGCTTTCTTT	CASSQTAGTGVVNTEAFF
TRBV7-8	.	TRBJ2-7	few	TGTGCCAGCAGCTTACGCATGGGCCCACGGGACGAGCAGTACTTC	CASSLRMGPRDEQYF